This record concerns one T cell receptor beta chain sequence. V was shortened by 8 bases and J by 8 bases, with 24 bases between the two germline ends. This CDR3 is built from 15 residues. Per the germline V gene, CDR1 is SGHTA and CDR2 is FQGNSA. A TCRbeta library incorporating unique molecular identifiers was prepared. TCRdb independently ran MiXCR on the PCR reads; one entry per CDR3 protein. In the table there are about 500,000 distinct CDR3 sequences, roughly 33% of which are singletons. This entry belongs to a study of T-cell reconstitution after alpha-beta-depleted transplantation in children. Sample: PBMCs from the stem cell graft donor, taken from the stem cell graft. The sequence was collected from a human donor who donated a stem cell graft to a child with aplastic anemia. The chain links TRBV7-2 to TRBJ1-2, with D maybe TRBD1 (5 bases). The CDR3 here is CASREMTLAEGGYTF. DNA for the CDR3: TGTGCCAGCCGCGAGATGACTCTTGCTGAGGGGGGCTACACCTTC.